This TCR beta chain comes out of a study of blood T cell repertoires in COVID-19. Study details: PBMCs, B-cell-depleted T cells, or T cells provided the cDNA or gDNA that made up the material.

The germline gives CDR1 SQVTM, CDR2 ANQGSEA. The CDR3 covers 14 residues. The ends lost 3 bases at V and 5 bases at J; junction bases unmatched: 8. In the original analysis: Quantification of nucleated cells was approximated via reference gene primer amplification. Profiled with immunoSEQ multiplex PCR; TCRdb holds only in-frame clones, not every one. That table is the source of V, J and clone size, and D and trimming were worked out from the DNA. The table has fewer than 300,000 clones, around 86% seen once. The specimen was peripheral blood. The chain couples TRBV29-1 to TRBJ2-3, with TRBD1 matching 7 bases. The TCR originated in a woman between 35 and 50 years old who had recovered from COVID-19. Written as DNA, the CDR3 is TGCAGCGTTGAGGGACGTGGGACAGTAGATACGCAGTATTTT. Translated: CSVEGRGTVDTQYF.